This T cell receptor beta chain was recorded in a study of PD-L1 blockade in urothelial cancer. Study in general: Atezolizumab (1,200 mg intravenously every 3 weeks) began around 2014 for patients.

This clone was seen at least ten times. Assay used: immunoSEQ multiplex PCR; TCRdb lists only in-frame clones, some missing. The sample records 90,000 to 120,000 clones, roughly 88% being singletons. CDR1 is SGHRS, CDR2 YFSETQ, per germline. Trimming took off 7 bases at V and 5 bases at J, with 19 bases between the two ends. The CDR3 loop spans 15 amino acids. This TCR came from a man aged 45-60 years with urothelial cancer. This sequence joins TRBV5-1 and TRBJ2-1; possible D gene TRBD1, 5 bases. Specimen: PBMCs, collected around atezolizumab (anti-PD-L1) treatment. Here the CDR3 DNA reads TGCGCCAGCCGATGGGGTCCAGGGCTCGACAATGAGCAGTTCTTC. It translates to CASRWGPGLDNEQFF.